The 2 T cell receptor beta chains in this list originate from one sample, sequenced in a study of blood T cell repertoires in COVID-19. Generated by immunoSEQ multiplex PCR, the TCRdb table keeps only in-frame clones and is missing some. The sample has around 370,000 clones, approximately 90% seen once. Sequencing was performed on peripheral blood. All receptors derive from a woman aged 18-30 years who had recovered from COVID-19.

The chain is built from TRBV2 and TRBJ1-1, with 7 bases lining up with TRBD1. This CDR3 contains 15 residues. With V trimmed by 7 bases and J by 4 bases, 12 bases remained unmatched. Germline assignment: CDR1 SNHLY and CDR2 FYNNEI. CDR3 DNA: TGTGCCAGCATCGAGCAGGGGGTAGAGGGCACTGAAGCTTTCTTT. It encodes CASIEQGVEGTEAFF.

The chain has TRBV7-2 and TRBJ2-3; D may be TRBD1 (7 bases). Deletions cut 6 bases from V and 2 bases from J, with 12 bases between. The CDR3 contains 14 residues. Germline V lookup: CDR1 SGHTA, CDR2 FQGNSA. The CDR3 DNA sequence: TGTGCCAGCAGTCGCGGGACAGCCACAGATACGCAGTATTTT. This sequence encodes CASSRGTATDTQYF.